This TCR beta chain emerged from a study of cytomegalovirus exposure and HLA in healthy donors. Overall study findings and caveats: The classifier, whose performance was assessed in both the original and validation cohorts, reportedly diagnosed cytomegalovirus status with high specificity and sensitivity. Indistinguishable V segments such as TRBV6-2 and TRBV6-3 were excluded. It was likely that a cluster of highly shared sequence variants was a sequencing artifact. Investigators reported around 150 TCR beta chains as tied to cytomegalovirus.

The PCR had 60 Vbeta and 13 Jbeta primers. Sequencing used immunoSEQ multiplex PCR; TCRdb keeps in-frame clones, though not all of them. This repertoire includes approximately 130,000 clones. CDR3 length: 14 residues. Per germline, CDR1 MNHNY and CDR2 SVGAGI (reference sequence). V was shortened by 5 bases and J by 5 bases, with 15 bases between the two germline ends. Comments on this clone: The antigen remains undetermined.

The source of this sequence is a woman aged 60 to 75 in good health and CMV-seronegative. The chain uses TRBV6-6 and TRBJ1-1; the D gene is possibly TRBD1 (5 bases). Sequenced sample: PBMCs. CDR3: CASSPPGGVTEAFF. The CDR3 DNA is TGTGCCAGCAGTCCCCCGGGGGGGGTAACTGAAGCTTTCTTT.